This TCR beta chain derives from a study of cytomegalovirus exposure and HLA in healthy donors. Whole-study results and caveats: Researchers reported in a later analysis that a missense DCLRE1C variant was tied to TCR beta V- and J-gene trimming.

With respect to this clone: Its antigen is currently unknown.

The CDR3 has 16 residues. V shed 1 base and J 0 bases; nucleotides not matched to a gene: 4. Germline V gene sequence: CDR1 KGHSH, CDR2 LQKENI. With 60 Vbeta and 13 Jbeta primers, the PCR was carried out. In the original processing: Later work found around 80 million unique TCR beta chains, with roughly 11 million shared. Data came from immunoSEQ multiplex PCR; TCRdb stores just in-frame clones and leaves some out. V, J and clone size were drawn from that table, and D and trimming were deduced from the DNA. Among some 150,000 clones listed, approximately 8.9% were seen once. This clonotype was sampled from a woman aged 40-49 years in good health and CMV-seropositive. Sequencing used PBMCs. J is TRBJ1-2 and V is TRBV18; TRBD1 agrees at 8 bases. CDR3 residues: CASSPRRQGTNYGYTF. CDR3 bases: TGTGCCAGCTCACCACGGAGACAGGGGACTAACTATGGCTACACCTTC.